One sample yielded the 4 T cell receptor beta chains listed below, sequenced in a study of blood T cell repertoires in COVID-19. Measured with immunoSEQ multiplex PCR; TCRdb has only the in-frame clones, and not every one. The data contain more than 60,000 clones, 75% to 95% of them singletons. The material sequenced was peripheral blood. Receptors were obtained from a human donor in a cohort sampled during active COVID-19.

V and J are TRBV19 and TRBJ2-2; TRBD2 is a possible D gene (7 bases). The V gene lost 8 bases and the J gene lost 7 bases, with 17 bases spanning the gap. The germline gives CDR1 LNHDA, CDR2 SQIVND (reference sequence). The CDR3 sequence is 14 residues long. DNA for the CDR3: TGTGCCAGTGAGAGGGGAGGGGGGATCGGGGAGCTGTTTTTT. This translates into CASERGGGIGELFF.

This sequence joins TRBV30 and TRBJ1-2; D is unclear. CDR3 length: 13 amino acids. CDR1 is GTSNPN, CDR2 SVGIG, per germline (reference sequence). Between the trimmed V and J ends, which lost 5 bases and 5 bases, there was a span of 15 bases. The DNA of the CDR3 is TGTGCCTGGGAGTTTAGGAGGGATTATGGCTACACCTTC. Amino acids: CAWEFRRDYGYTF.

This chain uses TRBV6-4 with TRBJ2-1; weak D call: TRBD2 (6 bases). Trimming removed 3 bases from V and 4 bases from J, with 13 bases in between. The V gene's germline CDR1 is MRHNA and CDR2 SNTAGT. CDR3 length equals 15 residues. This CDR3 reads CASSESAGPYNEQFF. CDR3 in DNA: TGTGCCAGCAGTGAGTCGGCGGGGCCTTACAATGAGCAGTTCTTC.

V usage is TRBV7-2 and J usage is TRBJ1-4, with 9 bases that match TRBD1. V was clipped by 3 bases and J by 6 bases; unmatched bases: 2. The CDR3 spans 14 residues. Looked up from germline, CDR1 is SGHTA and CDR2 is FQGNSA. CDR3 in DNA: TGTGCCAGCAGCTTCGACAGGGGGGATGAAAAACTGTTTTTT. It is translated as CASSFDRGDEKLFF.